Shown below are 32 T cell receptor beta chains from a single sample sequenced in a study of PD-1 blockade in classical Hodgkin lymphoma. The time point denotes: cycle 4 day 1 (C4D1), after more than five weeks of nivolumab. Brentuximab vedotin exposure varied, and every patient relapsed after autologous stem cell transplantation. The data were produced by immunoSEQ multiplex PCR, yet TCRdb's version contains in-frame clones alone and is incomplete. The table lists some 110,000 clones, approximately 89% of them singletons, with over 15% in the top ten. The sample in question was peripheral blood mononuclear cells (PBMCs), obtained before the fourth cycle of nivolumab. Receptor source: a human donor with classical Hodgkin lymphoma.

This clone showed up just once. The CDR3 region is CSVGGTEVYEQYF. CDR3 nucleotide sequence: TGCAGCGTTGGGGGGACGGAGGTCTACGAGCAGTACTTC. The chain is built from TRBV29-1 and TRBJ2-7; D might be TRBD1 or TRBD2, each matching 5 bases. This CDR3 has 13 amino acids. Germline assignment: CDR1 SQVTM and CDR2 ANQGSEA. Trimming pared 4 bases from V and 3 bases from J, leaving 13 bases between.

The J gene is TRBJ2-5, the V gene TRBV7-2; the match to TRBD2 covers 9 bases. This CDR3 is 15 amino acids long. Germline V lookup: CDR1 SGHTA, CDR2 FQGNSA. J lost 4 bases, V lost 1 base, and 4 bases had no gene match. CDR3 residues: CASSLEAGGSETQYF. The CDR3 DNA reads TGTGCCAGCAGCTTAGAAGCGGGAGGATCAGAGACCCAGTACTTC.

The V call is TRBV15, the J call TRBJ1-3, with 9 bases lining up with TRBD1. The CDR3 has 15 residues. The germline V gene has CDR1 LNHNV and CDR2 YYDKDF (reference sequence). The junction had 1 base not matched to a gene; V was cut back by 0 bases and J by 4 bases. DNA for the CDR3: TGTGCCACCAGCAGAGATGGGACAGGGGGAAACACCATATATTTT. This sequence encodes CATSRDGTGGNTIYF.

The chain is built from TRBV9 and TRBJ2-7, with 9 bases that match TRBD1. With V trimmed by 3 bases and J by 4 bases, 2 bases remained unmatched. Germline V CDR1 and CDR2: SGDLS, YYNGEE. This CDR3 is 13 amino acids long. The chain's CDR3 is CASSADRGYEQYF. CDR3 sequence (DNA): TGTGCCAGCAGCGCCGACAGGGGGTACGAGCAGTACTTC.

The CDR3 sequence is CASSYFNQPQHF. CDR3 sequence (DNA): TGTGCCAGTAGTTACTTCAATCAGCCCCAGCATTTT. The J gene is TRBJ1-5, the V gene TRBV19; D is unresolved. V was cut by 5 bases and J by 3 bases, with 5 bases left in between. The CDR3 contains 12 residues. Germline V gene data show CDR1 as LNHDA and CDR2 as SQIVND (reference sequence).

The chain combines TRBV7-2 with TRBJ1-1; possible D gene TRBD1, 6 bases. Trimming shortened V by 6 bases and J by 0 bases, and 14 bases separated the two germline ends. The CDR3 runs to 15 residues. CDR1 SGHTA and CDR2 FQGNSA come from the germline V gene. The CDR3 DNA reads as TGTGCCAGCAGATCAACCGGGACACTGAACACTGAAGCTTTCTTT. This translates into CASRSTGTLNTEAFF.

The rearrangement uses TRBV6-5 and TRBJ1-2; D call uncertain. The CDR3 has 13 amino acids. The V and J ends lost 4 bases and 8 bases respectively, with 14 bases between them. CDR1 and CDR2 from the germline V gene are MNHEY and SVGAGI. CDR3 sequence: CASSSGDSGGYTF. DNA for the CDR3: TGTGCCAGCAGTTCCGGGGATTCGGGGGGCTACACCTTC.

The genes are TRBV27 and TRBJ2-7; D remains ambiguous. Deletions cut 0 bases from V and 5 bases from J, with 8 bases between. Looked up from germline, CDR1 is MNHEY and CDR2 is SMNVEV (reference sequence). The CDR3 is made up of 13 amino acids. This CDR3 reads CASSLSIGNEQYF. CDR3 coding DNA: TGTGCCAGCAGTTTATCCATCGGAAACGAGCAGTACTTC.

The V gene is TRBV7-9, the J gene TRBJ1-5; D might be TRBD1 (5 bases). This CDR3 comprises 16 residues. V was shortened by 5 bases and J by 1 base, with 15 bases between the two germline ends. Germline CDR1 SEHNR, CDR2 FQNEAQ (reference sequence). CDR3 region: CASSHEQDISNQPQHF. CDR3 DNA sequence: TGTGCCAGCAGCCACGAACAGGACATAAGCAATCAGCCCCAGCATTTT.

This clone has just one count. The rearrangement joins TRBV6-5 to TRBJ2-1, with 9 bases lining up with TRBD2. V lost 7 bases and J lost 5; bases outside the gene matches: 3. The CDR3 runs 13 residues. CDR1 is MNHEY and CDR2 is SVGAGI in the germline V gene. In DNA form, the CDR3 reads TGTGCCAGCAACTTAGCGGGGGACAATGAGCAGTTCTTC. The encoded protein is CASNLAGDNEQFF.

This clone was observed once. The chain carries TRBV5-1 and TRBJ1-2, with TRBD1 identical over 7 bases. Germline V lookup: CDR1 SGHRS, CDR2 YFSETQ. CDR3 length: 14 residues. V lost 0 bases, J lost 6 bases, and 5 bases stayed unmatched. The CDR3: CASSLESGGDGYTF. The CDR3 DNA sequence: TGCGCCAGCAGCTTGGAATCAGGGGGAGATGGCTACACCTTC.

The V call is TRBV2, the J call TRBJ2-7; D is possibly TRBD2 (5 bases). V was clipped by 11 bases and J by 3 bases, with 17 bases between them. The CDR3 covers 13 residues. CDR1 and CDR2 (germline): SNHLY, FYNNEI. CDR3 DNA: TGTGCCCTCTTGCGGGCTCCGGACTACGAGCAGTACTTC. Encoded protein: CALLRAPDYEQYF.

The rearrangement links TRBV7-6 to TRBJ1-1; D ambiguous. This CDR3 is 15 amino acids long. The V gene's germline CDR1 is SGHVS and CDR2 FNYEAQ. V lost 5 bases and J 0 bases, leaving 13 bases between the germline ends. The CDR3 DNA reads as TGTGCCAGCAGCCCCCCCGGTCGGTTGAACACTGAAGCTTTCTTT. Its translation is CASSPPGRLNTEAFF.

The chain recombines TRBV10-3 with TRBJ1-2; D is unclear. Germline values: CDR1 ENHRY, CDR2 SYGVKD. The V gene lost 0 bases and the J gene lost 4 bases, with 12 bases spanning the gap. The CDR3 contains 15 residues. The CDR3 coding sequence is TGTGCCATCAGTGAGTCTGGAGTCAACAGCTATGGCTACACCTTC. This translates into CAISESGVNSYGYTF.

This chain connects TRBV11-2 to TRBJ2-3; D possibly corresponds to TRBD1 (6 bases). Trimming cost V 6 bases and J 10 bases, with 23 bases left between them. Germline-derived CDR1 and CDR2 are SGHAT and FQNNGV. The CDR3 is 15 residues long. The CDR3, as DNA: TGTGCCAGCAGAAACTCAGGGGCACTCAGGGAAGCGCAGTATTTT. Encoded protein: CASRNSGALREAQYF.

For this clone: The junction differs from germline at one of its ends, possibly a read error. The chain couples TRBV4-1 to TRBJ2-7; TRBD2 might be the D (5 bases). The V gene's germline CDR1 is MGHRA and CDR2 YSYEKL. The CDR3 has 15 residues. This CDR3 reads CASSQGGRESYEQYF. The CDR3 DNA is TGCGCCAGCAGTCAAGGAGGCCGGGAATCCTACGAGCAGTACTTC.

The chain employs TRBV13 and TRBJ1-2; maybe TRBD1 (6 bases). The CDR3 spans 14 residues. Trimming left V 5 bases short and J 2 bases short, with 12 bases between. Germline assignment: CDR1 PRHDT and CDR2 FYEKMQ (reference sequence). The DNA of the CDR3 is TGTGCCAGCAGCGAAGACAGGAGGAACTATGGCTACACCTTC. Amino acid sequence: CASSEDRRNYGYTF. The variable domain in full, completed from reference TRBV13 and TRBJ1-2, reads AAGVIQSPRHLIKEKRETATLKCYPIPRHDTVYWYQQGPGQDPQFLISFYEKMQSDKGSIPDRFSAQQFSDYHSELNMSSLELGDSALYFCASSEDRRNYGYTFGSGTRLTVV.

V and J are TRBV6-1 and TRBJ1-1, with D unresolved. Trimming took off 2 bases at V and 1 base at J, with 5 bases between the two ends. Per germline, CDR1 MNHNS and CDR2 SASEGT. This CDR3 comprises 13 residues. CDR3: CASSESTNTEAFF. CDR3 DNA: TGTGCCAGCAGTGAAAGTACGAACACTGAAGCTTTCTTT.

The chain couples TRBV30 to TRBJ2-1; 8 bases align to TRBD1. The CDR3 consists of 13 residues. After removal of 4 bases from V and 8 bases from J, the junction contained 7 bases not matched to a gene. Germline V CDR1 and CDR2: GTSNPN, SVGIG (reference sequence). CDR3 sequence: CAWMPGQVDEQFF. CDR3 bases: TGTGCCTGGATGCCGGGACAGGTCGATGAGCAGTTCTTC.

This sequence joins TRBV18 and TRBJ2-7; no firm D call. The CDR3 covers 13 residues. The germline V gene has CDR1 KGHSH and CDR2 LQKENI. Trimming took 2 bases from V and 0 from J, leaving 5 bases between them. The CDR3 region is CASSPTSSYEQYF. In DNA form, the CDR3 reads TGTGCCAGCTCACCAACGAGCTCCTACGAGCAGTACTTC.

The genes are TRBV19 and TRBJ2-7, with 11 positions matching TRBD1. CDR1 is LNHDA, CDR2 SQIVND, per germline (reference sequence). The V gene end was trimmed by 9 bases and the J gene end by 2 bases; junction bases not matched to a gene: 6. This CDR3 region has 14 residues. CDR3 in amino acids: CASAPGQGAYEQYF. The CDR3 DNA follows: TGTGCCAGCGCTCCGGGACAGGGGGCCTACGAGCAGTACTTC.

The chain links TRBV6-5 to TRBJ2-7; 7 nucleotides align to TRBD1. The CDR3 has 14 amino acids. The V segment lost 0 bases and the J segment 5 bases; nucleotides outside the gene matches: 4. Germline loops: CDR1 MNHEY, CDR2 SVGAGI. The CDR3 region is CASSYSKGAHEQYF. CDR3 nucleotides: TGTGCCAGCAGTTACTCGAAGGGGGCCCACGAGCAGTACTTC.

The chain joins TRBV5-1 to TRBJ2-3; the match to TRBD2 covers 8 bases. The CDR3 contains 16 residues. V shed 2 bases, J shed 0 bases, and the junction held 5 bases outside the gene matches. Germline CDR1 is SGHRS and CDR2 is YFSETQ. This CDR3 reads CASSLPLAVSTDTQYF. The DNA of the CDR3 is TGCGCCAGCAGCTTACCACTAGCGGTAAGCACAGATACGCAGTATTTT. Combining the CDR3 with reference TRBV5-1 and TRBJ2-3 gives the whole variable domain KAGVTQTPRYLIKTRGQQVTLSCSPISGHRSVSWYQQTPGQGLQFLFEYFSETQRNKGNFPGRFSGRQFSNSRSEMNVSTLELGDSALYLCASSLPLAVSTDTQYFGPGTRLTVL.

The chain couples TRBV14 to TRBJ1-1; D unresolved. CDR3 length: 16 residues. Germline V lookup: CDR1 SGHDN, CDR2 FVKESK. Trimming left V 5 bases short and J 1 base short, with 17 bases between. CDR3 region: CASSYLLSTPNTEAFF. The CDR3 DNA reads TGTGCCAGCAGCTACCTCTTATCTACACCGAACACTGAAGCTTTCTTT.

This clone was detected only once. This rearrangement joins TRBV4-1 to TRBJ1-3; unclear D gene. V lost 3 bases and J 7 bases, leaving 13 bases between the germline ends. This CDR3 has 14 residues. Germline assignment: CDR1 MGHRA and CDR2 YSYEKL. Written as DNA, the CDR3 is TGCGCCAGCAGCCAGAAGGAACCCGGGAACACCATATATTTT. Its protein is CASSQKEPGNTIYF.

This clone was seen more than once but under ten times. The chain uses TRBV19 and TRBJ1-5, with D tentatively TRBD1 (6 bases). CDR3 length equals 15 residues. CDR1 LNHDA and CDR2 SQIVND come from the germline V gene (reference sequence). V was trimmed by 6 bases and J by 0 bases, leaving 12 bases between them. CDR3 protein: CASRETGGSNQPQHF. In nucleotides, the CDR3 is TGTGCCAGTAGAGAGACAGGCGGTAGCAATCAGCCCCAGCATTTT.

The rearrangement joins TRBV6-1 to TRBJ2-5; D call uncertain. This CDR3 is 12 amino acids long. The V gene's germline CDR1 is MNHNS and CDR2 SASEGT. V was cut by 5 bases and J by 5 bases, with 9 bases left in between. The CDR3 loop is CASSPTFETQYF. CDR3 coding DNA: TGTGCCAGCAGTCCCACATTCGAGACCCAGTACTTC.

The genes are TRBV18 and TRBJ2-1, with 13 bases fitting TRBD2. The CDR3 covers 14 residues. Germline V gene lookup returns CDR1 KGHSH and CDR2 LQKENI. Trimming at V came to 3 bases and at J to 9 bases, leaving 2 bases not matched to a gene. The CDR3 DNA sequence: TGTGCCAGCTCACCGGGACTAGCGGGAACTGAGCAGTTCTTC. Translated, it gives CASSPGLAGTEQFF. Full variable domain (rest looked up from reference TRBV18 and TRBJ2-1): NAGVMQNPRHLVRRRGQEARLRCSPMKGHSHVYWYRQLPEEGLKFMVYLQKENIIDESGMPKERFSAEFPKEGPSILRIQQVVRGDSAAYFCASSPGLAGTEQFFGPGTRLTVL.

In DNA, the CDR3 is TGCGCCAGCAGCAACGAACCGGGACAGGGGCCCTACGAGCAGTACTTC. Translating it yields CASSNEPGQGPYEQYF. The V call is TRBV5-1, the J call TRBJ2-7; 10 nucleotides agree with TRBD1. The V and J ends lost 4 bases and 2 bases, in that order; junction bases with no gene match: 9. This CDR3 region has 16 residues. CDR1 is SGHRS and CDR2 is YFSETQ in the germline V gene.

The chain employs TRBV9 and TRBJ1-1; the D is unclear. CDR1 and CDR2 (germline): SGDLS, YYNGEE. V lost 0 bases to trimming and J lost 0 bases, with 12 bases between them. The CDR3 consists of 16 residues. Written as DNA, the CDR3 is TGTGCCAGCAGCGTAGGGCCCGTACAGATGAACACTGAAGCTTTCTTT. It yields the protein CASSVGPVQMNTEAFF.

The chain has TRBV9 and TRBJ2-7; D tentatively fits TRBD1 or TRBD2 (5 bases each). Germline CDR1 is SGDLS and CDR2 is YYNGEE. The CDR3 is 15 residues long. V was shortened by 0 bases and J by 3 bases, with 13 bases between the two germline ends. CDR3 nucleotide sequence: TGTGCCAGCAGCGTAGATGGGACGGCAGTCTACGAGCAGTACTTC. Encoded protein: CASSVDGTAVYEQYF.

The rearrangement uses TRBV7-5 and TRBJ1-1. TRBV7-5 is a recognized pseudogene. The CDR3 consists of 16 residues. CDR3 sequence reads: CVRSLVGTVGVTEAFF. The CDR3 nucleotides read TGTGTCAGAAGCTTAGTCGGCACAGTGGGGGTGACTGAAGCTTTCTTT.